Listed below are T cell receptor beta chains from one sample, sequenced in a study of T cells after posttransplantation cyclophosphamide. The repertoire was sequenced with immunoSEQ multiplex PCR; TCRdb's copy has only in-frame clones and lacks some. The profile shows 15,000 or so clones, 70% to 80% of them singletons. Sequencing used CD8+ T cells sorted from PBMCs, obtained 1,800 to 2,000 days after a stem cell transplant with posttransplant cyclophosphamide. The receptors were gathered from a female patient aged 40-49 years who received an allogeneic stem cell transplant from a related donor, was CMV-positive, and had no GVHD. Some T cells may be the graft donor's. Both conserved end residues are part of each CDR3. The D gene is left open where the match is weak. Size is omitted from some rows. Given values are once, few, many or a class for expanded clones.

>.|.|TRBV21-1|TRBJ2-7
TGTGCCAGCAGTGAAGCGCACACGGGGATAAACTACGAGCAGTACTTC
CASSEAHTGINYEQYF
>.|.|TRBV9|TRBJ1-6
TGTGCCAGCAGCGTAGCTAGAGACAGCCTTGGGTCACCCCTCCACTTT
CASSVARDSLGSPLHF
>.|.|TRBV27|TRBJ1-5
TGTGCCAGCACCCATAGCAATCAGCCCCAGCATTTT
CASTHSNQPQHF
>TRBD1|.|TRBV4-2|TRBJ2-7
TGTGCCAGCAGCCCCGGGACAGAAGCCTACGAGCAGTACTTC
CASSPGTEAYEQYF
>TRBD1|.|TRBV7-9|TRBJ2-7
TGTGCCAGCAGCTTCGGACAGGACTTATCCTACGAGCAGTACTTC
CASSFGQDLSYEQYF
>.|few|TRBV7-9|TRBJ2-7
TGTGCCAGCAGCTTAGCGCGCCACGAGCAGTACTTC
CASSLARHEQYF
>.|.|TRBV27|TRBJ2-7
TGTGCCAGCAGCACACCTCCCGGGACTGAAGACTTCGAGCAGTACTTC
CASSTPPGTEDFEQYF
>.|.|TRBV2|TRBJ1-2
TGTGCCAGCAGTGAATCACAGATTTACTATGGCTACACCTTC
CASSESQIYYGYTF
>TRBD2|medium-sized|TRBV5-8|TRBJ2-3
TGTGCCAGCAGCTTGGTTTCAGCGGGGGAAAGCACAGATACGCAGTATTTT
CASSLVSAGESTDTQYF
>TRBD1|once|TRBV13|TRBJ2-3
TGTGCCAGCAGCTACGGACAGGGGATCGATACGCAGTATTTT
CASSYGQGIDTQYF
>TRBD1|.|TRBV15|TRBJ2-5
TGTGCCACCAGCGGCGTGACAGGGAGTTTGGAGACCCAGTACTTC
CATSGVTGSLETQYF
>TRBD1|.|TRBV5-7|TRBJ1-5
TGTGCCAGCAGCTACTACCGGGACAGGGGATTGCGGCCCCAGCATTTT
CASSYYRDRGLRPQHF
>.|.|TRBV19|TRBJ1-1
TGTGCCAGTAGTATTGGAGAGCACGCTTTCTTT
CASSIGEHAFF
>TRBD1|few|TRBV6-1|TRBJ1-2
TGTGCCAGCACCCTGACAGGGGGCGATGGCTACACCTTC
CASTLTGGDGYTF
>TRBD1|.|TRBV10-3|TRBJ2-7
TGTGCCATCAGTGGTGAAGGGACAGGGAGCTCCTACGAGCAGTACTTC
CAISGEGTGSSYEQYF
>TRBD2|.|TRBV13|TRBJ2-1
TGTGCCAGCAGCTTAGGACTAGCGGGGGGGGCCTCCGAGGAGCAGTTCTTC
CASSLGLAGGASEEQFF
>.|.|TRBV27|TRBJ1-2
TGTGCCAGCAGTTTATCGCGGGGTGGGGGCTACACCTTC
CASSLSRGGGYTF
>.|.|TRBV7-9|TRBJ2-3
TGTGCCAGCAGCTTGACGGAGACTGCGGATCACGATACGCAGTATTTT
CASSLTETADHDTQYF
>.|.|TRBV4-1|TRBJ2-7
TGCGCCAGCAGCCAAGAACTGTGGAGCGCCTACGAGCAGTACTTC
CASSQELWSAYEQYF
>TRBD1|.|TRBV7-9|TRBJ2-2
TGTGCCAGCAGCCAAAGGGACAGGGGGAACACCGGGGAGCTGTTTTTT
CASSQRDRGNTGELFF
>.|.|TRBV25-1|TRBJ2-5
TGTGCCAGCAGTATTTACAAAGAATCCAGCGTGGAGACCCAGTACTTC
CASSIYKESSVETQYF
>TRBD2|.|TRBV28|TRBJ2-2
TGTGCCACGACGGTTAGCGGGGGGAGATCGAACACCGGGGAGCTGTTTTTT
CATTVSGGRSNTGELFF
>TRBD2|.|TRBV27|TRBJ2-5
TGTGCCAGCAGTTTATGGGCCCCAGGCGGGGGGGGACGAGAGACCCAGTACTTC
CASSLWAPGGGGRETQYF
>TRBD1|.|TRBV6-1|TRBJ1-5
TGTGCCAGCAGTGAAGTAAGACAGGGATCCAATCAGCCCCAGCATTTT
CASSEVRQGSNQPQHF
>.|.|TRBV6-5|TRBJ2-5
TGTGCCAGCACCTCCCTCGAGGGACAAGAGACCCAGTACTTC
CASTSLEGQETQYF
>.|few|TRBV19|TRBJ1-5
TGTGCCAGCCAGCGTCATAGCAATCAGCCCCAGCATTTT
CASQRHSNQPQHF
>.|once|TRBV13|TRBJ1-1
TGTGCCAGCAGCCAGTCTGGGGCTGGGAACACTGAAGCTTTCTTT
CASSQSGAGNTEAFF
>.|few|TRBV10-2|TRBJ1-5
TGCGCCAGCAGTGAGTCAAAGGGGTGGGGTCAGCCCCAGCATTTT
CASSESKGWGQPQHF
>.|once|TRBV27|TRBJ1-4
TGTGCCAGCAGTCGACCCGGGACACGGAATGAAAAACTGTTTTTT
CASSRPGTRNEKLFF
>TRBD1|.|TRBV6-5|TRBJ1-1
TGTGCCAGCAGTCGTACGGGGACAGGGTTATCAGCTTTCTTT
CASSRTGTGLSAFF
>.|.|TRBV7-3|TRBJ2-5
TGTGCCAGCAGCTTGAGTGGAGGCCAAGAGACCCAGTACTTC
CASSLSGGQETQYF
>TRBD1|.|TRBV7-3|TRBJ2-7
TGTGCCAGCAGCCAGGGACAGGGTCTCGAGCAGTACTTC
CASSQGQGLEQYF
>TRBD1|.|TRBV5-6|TRBJ2-1
TGTGCCAGCAGCTTACAGGGGGCACGGGCGGGGAGTTACAATGAGCAGTTCTTC
CASSLQGARAGSYNEQFF
>.|.|TRBV5-1|TRBJ1-1
TGCGCCAGCAGCTTGAATGGTCAGGGTAGGAGCGAAGCTTTCTTT
CASSLNGQGRSEAFF
>TRBD1|.|TRBV13|TRBJ2-7
TGTGCCAGCAGGGCCCCCGGGACAGGGGCTGGCGAGCAGTACTTC
CASRAPGTGAGEQYF
>TRBD2|.|TRBV28|TRBJ2-3
TGTGCCAGCAGTTTTTCGGGGACTAGCGGTAGCACAGATACGCAGTATTTT
CASSFSGTSGSTDTQYF
>.|.|TRBV9|TRBJ2-7
TGTGCCAGCAGCGGCGGTGGAGGCTACGAGCAGTACTTC
CASSGGGGYEQYF
>TRBD1|.|TRBV6-5|TRBJ1-2
TGTGCCAGCAGTTCGCTACAGGGGTGGGATGGCTACACCTTC
CASSSLQGWDGYTF
>TRBD1|.|TRBV2|TRBJ1-5
TGTGCCAGCAGCGGACAGGGTGTGGGCAATCAGCCCCAGCATTTT
CASSGQGVGNQPQHF
>TRBD1|.|TRBV27|TRBJ1-5
TGTGCCAGCAGTCCCAAGGAGGGACAGGGGGTACAGCCCCAGCATTTT
CASSPKEGQGVQPQHF
>.|.|TRBV15|TRBJ1-4
TGTGCCACCAGCAGTGATGGACAGGAAAAACTGTTTTTT
CATSSDGQEKLFF
>.|.|TRBV12-5|TRBJ1-1
TGTGCTAGTGGTTCCACTACGACAGCGCCCGAAGCTTTCTTT
CASGSTTTAPEAFF
>TRBD1|.|TRBV7-9|TRBJ2-5
TGTGCCAGCAGCCGGGACAGGGAAGAGACCCAGTACTTC
CASSRDREETQYF
>.|once|TRBV15|TRBJ2-7
TGTGCCACCAGCAGAGACTTGGACACTTCCTACGAGCAGTACTTC
CATSRDLDTSYEQYF
>TRBD1|.|TRBV5-1|TRBJ1-1
TGCGCCAGCAGCGTGGGACAGGGGAACACTGAAGCTTTCTTT
CASSVGQGNTEAFF
>TRBD2|once|TRBV27|TRBJ2-1
TGTGCCAGCAGTTTTAGCAGTAGCGGGGGTGTGTACAATGAGCAGTTCTTC
CASSFSSSGGVYNEQFF
>TRBD1|.|TRBV2|TRBJ2-5
TGTGCCAGCACTCCGGACAGGGTCCAAGAGACCCAGTACTTC
CASTPDRVQETQYF
>TRBD1|.|TRBV19|TRBJ2-7
TGTGCCAGTAGTATAGCACTGGGACAGGCGACCTACGAGCAGTACTTC
CASSIALGQATYEQYF
>.|.|TRBV29-1|TRBJ2-7
TGCAGCGTATGGGACGGGAGCTCCTACGAGCAGTACTTC
CSVWDGSSYEQYF
>.|.|TRBV29-1|TRBJ2-5
TGCAGCGTTGAACCCGGGAGACCGTACCAAGAGACCCAGTACTTC
CSVEPGRPYQETQYF
>TRBD1|.|TRBV11-1|TRBJ2-7
TGTGCCAGCAGCTACCCAGGGGGCTCCGAGCAGTACTTC
CASSYPGGSEQYF
>TRBD2|.|TRBV13|TRBJ2-1
TGTGCCAGCAGCCCCCGCGGTAGCGGGGGTAATGAGCAGTTCTTC
CASSPRGSGGNEQFF
>TRBD1|.|TRBV27|TRBJ1-4
TGTGCCAGCAGTTCTTATCGGGACAGGGGGCTGGGTGAAAAACTGTTTTTT
CASSSYRDRGLGEKLFF